The next 8 T cell receptor beta chains were all read from a single sample in a study of cytomegalovirus exposure and HLA in healthy donors. The PCR had 60 Vbeta and 13 Jbeta primers. Produced via immunoSEQ multiplex PCR; TCRdb's table is partial and in-frame only. Among roughly 120,000 clones listed, about 79% were seen once. Sequenced input: PBMCs. These receptors came from a young man in good health and CMV-seronegative.

This sequence joins TRBV27 and TRBJ1-2; 9 nucleotides line up with TRBD1. CDR3 length: 17 amino acids. The germline V gene encodes CDR1 MNHEY and CDR2 SMNVEV (reference sequence). The ends lost 2 bases at V and 2 bases at J; junction bases unmatched: 9. CDR3 nucleotides: TGTGCCAGCAGTTTAGCCCGCGGGACAGGGACCAACTATGGCTACACCTTC. It specifies CASSLARGTGTNYGYTF.

The rearrangement links TRBV18 to TRBJ1-2, with a weak D call TRBD1 (5 bases). The V end was cut by 0 bases, the J end by 4 bases, with 9 bases between. Germline CDR1 KGHSH, CDR2 LQKENI. This CDR3 region has 14 residues. The CDR3 DNA follows: TGTGCCAGCTCACCACCTACCGGGGGCTATGGCTACACCTTC. Translation gives CASSPPTGGYGYTF.

The rearrangement joins TRBV4-2 to TRBJ2-7; 7 positions agree with TRBD2. CDR3 length: 15 amino acids. Germline V lookup: CDR1 LGHNA, CDR2 YNFKEQ. V was clipped by 1 base and J by 1 base; unmatched bases: 4. CDR3 sequence: CASSQGKRGSYEQYF. The DNA of the CDR3 is TGTGCCAGCAGCCAAGGCAAGCGGGGTTCCTACGAGCAGTACTTC.

The genes are TRBV7-2 and TRBJ1-2; tentative D call: TRBD1 (6 bases). V dropped 5 bases and J dropped 8 bases, with 15 bases sitting between them. Germline V lookup: CDR1 SGHTA, CDR2 FQGNSA. The CDR3 sequence is 13 residues long. Here the CDR3 DNA reads TGTGCCAGCAGCCTGGGGACAACCGGGGGCTACACCTTC. It codes for CASSLGTTGGYTF.

The chain combines TRBV15 with TRBJ2-5; no definite D call. The V end lost 9 bases, the J end lost 4 bases, and 15 bases lay between the germline ends. The CDR3 consists of 13 residues. Germline lookup yields CDR1 LNHNV and CDR2 YYDKDF (reference sequence). The CDR3 region is CATTRGNRETQYF. The CDR3, as DNA: TGTGCCACGACTCGCGGAAACCGAGAGACCCAGTACTTC.

This chain connects TRBV7-3 to TRBJ1-2, with D perhaps matching TRBD1 (6 bases). V was trimmed by 5 bases and J by 4 bases, leaving 14 bases between them. Germline lookup yields CDR1 SGHTA and CDR2 FQGTGA. The CDR3 totals 14 residues. The CDR3 here is CASSPQGHIYGYTF. In DNA, the CDR3 is TGTGCCAGCAGCCCACAGGGACACATCTATGGCTACACCTTC.

CDR3 sequence reads: CASSLRGGRLEAFF. The CDR3 DNA reads TGTGCCAGCAGCCTTCGCGGGGGGCGTTTGGAAGCTTTCTTT. The genes are TRBV11-2 and TRBJ1-1, with D perhaps TRBD1 (6 bases). Germline CDR1 SGHAT, CDR2 FQNNGV. Trimming cost V 5 bases and J 8 bases, with 18 bases left between them. This CDR3 contains 14 residues.

The genes are TRBV19 and TRBJ2-5; TRBD2 is a possible D gene (5 bases). The germline V and J ends were trimmed by 4 bases and 0 bases, with 9 bases remaining between them. This CDR3 spans 14 amino acids. Germline V gene sequence: CDR1 LNHDA, CDR2 SQIVND (reference sequence). CDR3 sequence: CASSRGKYQETQYF. CDR3 nucleotide sequence: TGTGCCAGTAGTAGAGGGAAGTACCAAGAGACCCAGTACTTC.